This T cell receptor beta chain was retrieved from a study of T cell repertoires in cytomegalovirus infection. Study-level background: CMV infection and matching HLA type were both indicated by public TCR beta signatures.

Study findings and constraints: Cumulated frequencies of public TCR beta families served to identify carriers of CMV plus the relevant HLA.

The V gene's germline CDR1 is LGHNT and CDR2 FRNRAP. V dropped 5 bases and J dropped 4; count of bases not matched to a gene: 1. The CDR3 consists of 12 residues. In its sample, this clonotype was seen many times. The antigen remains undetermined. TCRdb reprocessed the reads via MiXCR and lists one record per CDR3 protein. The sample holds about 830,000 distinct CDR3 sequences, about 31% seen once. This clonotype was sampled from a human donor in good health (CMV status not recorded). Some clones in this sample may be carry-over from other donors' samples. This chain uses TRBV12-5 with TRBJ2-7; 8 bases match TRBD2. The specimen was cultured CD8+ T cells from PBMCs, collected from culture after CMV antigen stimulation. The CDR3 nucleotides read TGTGCTAGTGGTCCGGGGGGGTACGAGCAGTACTTC. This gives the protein CASGPGGYEQYF.